The rows below give T cell receptor beta chains drawn from one sample of a study of cytomegalovirus exposure and HLA in healthy donors. The repertoire was sequenced with immunoSEQ multiplex PCR; TCRdb's copy has only in-frame clones and lacks some. The table has roughly 60,000 clones, about 70% seen once; the top ten hold approximately 19%. Input material: PBMCs. Every receptor here comes from a woman aged 60 to 75 in good health and CMV-seropositive. Both conserved end residues are part of each CDR3.

v_call,cdr3_aa
TRBV23-1,CASTQGRAEAFF
TRBV11-3,CASSVRGSGNTIYF
TRBV11-3,CASRPGWVLYTEAFF
TRBV29-1,CSAGQGGNTIYF
TRBV7-6,CASSLAPGAGNTIYF
TRBV7-8,CASSLRLGTEAFF
TRBV4-3,CASSQRQYTEAFF
TRBV5-4,CASRGEGQAPGELFF
TRBV19,CASSRTGRERSTDTQYF
TRBV6-5,CASRQGPSTNSPLHF
TRBV6-5,CASIGQGGGYTF
TRBV7-2,CASSSGQGGYNEQFF
TRBV7-9,CASSLNYGYTF
TRBV5-5,CSSSFPGAAGDTQYF
TRBV2,CASSVNPNYGYTF
TRBV6-1,CASRKERGGNTIYF
TRBV7-9,CASSLSLVLSNEQFF
TRBV18,CASSPVSTDTQYF
TRBV20-1,CSARDESGYTF
TRBV11-2,CASSASLDRVPYEQYF
TRBV10-3,CAISELQQQETQYF
TRBV2,CASRGGHLQETQYF
TRBV14,CASSQLFSEQFF
TRBV30,CAWSVRFGSNTGELFF
TRBV4-2,CASSGDQSGPYTDTQYF
TRBV20-1,CSAGVGGPQHF
TRBV28,CASRSAPRGDYGYTF
TRBV27,CASSLTSGPWDTQYF
TRBV5-4,CASSSIPNSPQHF
TRBV5-5,CASSLQAGVTGELFF
TRBV21-1,CASRDSDRVATYEQYF
TRBV18,CASSPKTQGTGNTIYF
TRBV10-3,CAISEYGVPNEKLFF
TRBV4-2,CASSQDGQINEKLFF